The 19 T cell receptor beta chains presented below share a single source sample, sequenced in a study of Tregs in tolerant kidney transplant recipients. Here immunoSEQ multiplex PCR was the method, and the copy in TCRdb shows in-frame clones only, minus some. The repertoire table contains about 48,000 clones. The material was CD4+ T cells from blood, obtained before the transplant. The receptors derive from a human donor who received a combined kidney and bone marrow transplant.

Note on this clone: The CDR3 goes on 3 residues after the read ends, and that part is filled in from the germline J gene. The V gene is TRBV19, the J gene TRBJ1-5; 8 bases are a match to TRBD1. CDR1 and CDR2 from the germline V gene are LNHDA and SQIVND (reference sequence). This CDR3 has 14 amino acids. The trim removed 8 bases at V and 2 bases at J, leaving 5 bases unmatched. CDR3 DNA (partial): TGTGCCAGTTCGTCGACAGGGGGCAATCAGCCC. The encoded protein is CASSSTGGNQP. The whole CDR3 protein reads CASSSTGGNQPQHF.

This CDR3 reads CASSPMGTGGGQPTDTQYF. CDR3 DNA (partial): TGTGCCAGCAGCCCGATGGGGACAGGGGGTGGACAGCCGACAGATACG. J is TRBJ2-3 and V is TRBV4-2; 11 nucleotides match TRBD1. Read sequence stops 3 residues before the CDR3 end, and the germline J gene provides the missing end. The germline V gene has CDR1 LGHNA and CDR2 YNFKEQ. The CDR3 runs to 19 residues. The V segment lost 4 bases and the J segment 3 bases; nucleotides outside the gene matches: 15.

Turning to this clone: The read comes to an end 3 residues before the CDR3 does, leaving the germline J gene to fill in the end. The rearrangement joins TRBV20-1 to TRBJ2-5, with D tentatively TRBD2 (5 bases). The germline CDR1 and CDR2 sequences are DFQATT and SNEGSKA (reference sequence). The CDR3 is 14 residues long. V lost 5 bases and J lost 0, with 13 bases in between. CDR3 DNA, as far as it was read: TGCAGTGCTGGATCCCCGGGGTACCAAGAGACC. This translates into CSAGSPGYQET. The complete CDR3 protein is CSAGSPGYQETQYF.

The sequenced part of the CDR3 DNA is TGCGCCAGCAGCTTCGGCGGGAGCGGGGGAGAGACC. This encodes CASSFGGSGGET. The entire CDR3 sequence reads CASSFGGSGGETQYF. The V gene is TRBV5-1, the J gene TRBJ2-5; 8 bases agree with TRBD2. The sequenced fragment ends 3 residues before the CDR3 boundary, so the rest is inferred from the germline J gene. CDR1 and CDR2 (germline): SGHRS, YFSETQ. The CDR3 sequence is 15 residues long. After removal of 2 bases from V and 4 bases from J, the junction contained 7 bases not matched to a gene.

Note on this clone: The missing CDR3 end, 3 residues past where the read stops, is filled in from the germline J gene. The chain recombines TRBV30 with TRBJ2-3, with D tentatively TRBD1 (6 bases). Trimming removed 0 bases from V and 0 bases from J, with 10 bases in between. The germline V gene has CDR1 GTSNPN and CDR2 SVGIG (reference sequence). The CDR3 contains 15 residues. CDR3 DNA, as far as it was read: TGTGCCTGGAGTGTGGAGAGGGGGAGCACAGATACG. Encoded protein: CAWSVERGSTDT. The whole CDR3 is CAWSVERGSTDTQYF.

In regard to this clone: The read halts 3 residues ahead of the CDR3 end, with the missing end drawn from the germline J gene. V gene TRBV20-1 combines with J gene TRBJ2-7, with D uncertain. CDR3 size: 15 residues. The V gene lost 2 bases and the J gene lost 2 bases, with 16 bases spanning the gap. Germline V gene sequence: CDR1 DFQATT, CDR2 SNEGSKA (reference sequence). The CDR3 DNA, read in part, is TGCAGTGCTAGACGAGTAAACGGGTCCCCCTACGAG. Translated: CSARRVNGSPYE. The entire CDR3 protein is CSARRVNGSPYEQYF.

The chain's CDR3 is CSARLAGTYEQYF. CDR3 bases read: TGCAGTGCCCGACTAGCGGGGACTTACGAG. This chain links TRBV20-1 with TRBJ2-7; 11 bases map to TRBD2. Read coverage stops 3 residues before the CDR3 terminus; the germline J gene supplies the remainder. The ends lost 6 bases at V and 4 bases at J; junction bases unmatched: 5. This CDR3 region has 13 residues. The V gene's germline CDR1 is DFQATT and CDR2 SNEGSKA (reference sequence).

Worth noting for this clone: The DNA ends 3 residues before the CDR3 does, and the rest of the CDR3 is filled in from the germline J gene. The rearrangement uses TRBV12-3 or TRBV12-4 and TRBJ2-1; no clear D gene. V gave up 2 bases and J gave up 0 bases, with 8 bases separating them. The CDR3 has 15 amino acids. The CDR3: CASSLIQNSYNEQFF. The DNA read from the CDR3 is TGTGCCAGCAGTTTAATACAAAACTCCTACAATGAG.

Concerning this clone itself: The read comes to an end 3 residues before the CDR3 does, leaving the germline J gene to fill in the end. This chain uses TRBV29-1 with TRBJ1-2, with 7 bases lining up with TRBD1. V dropped 7 bases and J dropped 2; count of bases not matched to a gene: 4. This CDR3 is 12 amino acids long. The germline V gene has CDR1 SQVTM and CDR2 ANQGSEA. The sequenced part of the CDR3 DNA is TGCAGCGCAGGACAGGCCAACTATGGC. Its protein is CSAGQANYG. The CDR3 in full is CSAGQANYGYTF.

As concerns this clone: The read ends 3 residues early relative to the CDR3; the germline J gene fills the gap. This chain uses TRBV7-8 with TRBJ2-2, with 7 bases matching TRBD2. The CDR3 runs 15 residues. Germline V gene data show CDR1 as SGHVS and CDR2 as FQNEAQ. V was clipped by 3 bases and J by 2 bases; unmatched bases: 3. Incomplete CDR3 DNA: TGTGCCAGCAGCTTGAGCGGGAAAAACACCGGGGAG. Amino acid sequence: CASSLSGKNTGE. The CDR3 reads in full as CASSLSGKNTGELFF. Full variable domain (rest looked up from reference TRBV7-8 and TRBJ2-2): GAGVSQSPRYKVAKRGQDVALRCDPISGHVSLFWYQQALGQGPEFLTYFQNEAQLDKSGLPSDRFFAERPEGSVSTLKIQRTQQEDSAVYLCASSLSGKNTGELFFGEGSRLTVL.

Note on this clone: The CDR3 is cut off 3 residues early in the read; its end comes from the germline J gene. The chain links TRBV19 to TRBJ2-1, with D perhaps matching TRBD2 (5 bases). This CDR3 has 13 amino acids. Germline CDR1 LNHDA, CDR2 SQIVND (reference sequence). Trimming removed 5 bases from V and 5 bases from J, with 10 bases in between. The DNA read from the CDR3 is TGTGCCAGTAGTGCGACCGGGGACAATGAG. Protein sequence: CASSATGDNE. Given in full, the CDR3 is CASSATGDNEQFF.

Worth noting for this clone: The sequenced fragment ends 3 residues before the CDR3 boundary, so the rest is inferred from the germline J gene. The J gene is TRBJ2-2, the V gene TRBV7-9; a weak D match, TRBD2 (5 bases). CDR3 length: 15 amino acids. The germline gives CDR1 SEHNR, CDR2 FQNEAQ (reference sequence). V was clipped by 4 bases and J by 5 bases, with 14 bases between them. The CDR3: CASSSGDLRTGELFF. The CDR3 bases that were read are TGTGCCAGCAGCTCCGGGGATTTGAGAACCGGGGAG.

Points on this clone: The sequence runs out 3 residues before the end of the CDR3; the remainder is reconstructed from the germline J gene. This chain uses TRBV18 with TRBJ2-5; TRBD1 might be the D (5 bases). Germline CDR1 and CDR2: KGHSH and LQKENI. V dropped 0 bases and J dropped 3 bases, with 8 bases sitting between them. The CDR3 consists of 14 residues. Incomplete CDR3 DNA: TGTGCCAGCTCACCACCGGGCAGGGAAGAGACC. Residues: CASSPPGREET. The whole CDR3 sequence reads CASSPPGREETQYF.

As for this clone: The read stops 3 residues short of the end of the CDR3; the missing end is completed from the germline J gene. V is TRBV20-1 and J is TRBJ2-1, with D possibly being TRBD2 (6 bases). The germline V gene encodes CDR1 DFQATT and CDR2 SNEGSKA (reference sequence). Trimming stripped 2 bases from V and 8 bases from J, with 16 bases between. The CDR3 covers 14 residues. The CDR3 sequence: CSARPSGWGDEQFF. CDR3 DNA (partial): TGCAGTGCTAGACCCAGCGGGTGGGGGGATGAG.

On this clone: The CDR3 extends 3 residues past the end of the read, so its final part is completed from the germline J gene. The gene calls are TRBV7-7 and TRBJ2-2; maybe TRBD2 (5 bases). Germline-derived CDR1 and CDR2 are SSHAT and FNYEAQ (reference sequence). This CDR3 is 15 amino acids long. V shed 6 bases and J shed 4 bases, with 15 bases lying between them. CDR3 in amino acids: CASSSASLGTGELFF. The part of the CDR3 DNA that was read is TGTGCCAGCAGTTCTGCTAGCTTGGGCACCGGGGAG.

As for this clone: Read sequence stops 3 residues before the CDR3 end, and the germline J gene provides the missing end. The chain combines TRBV10-3 with TRBJ2-3; 12 bases are shared with TRBD2. With V trimmed by 3 bases and J by 4 bases, 5 bases remained unmatched. Germline V gives CDR1 ENHRY, CDR2 SYGVKD. This CDR3 is 16 amino acids long. Here the CDR3 reads CAISDRTSGKADTQYF. The CDR3 bases that were read are TGTGCCATCAGTGACCGGACTAGCGGGAAGGCAGATACG.

Regarding this clone: The CDR3 is cut off 3 residues early in the read; its end comes from the germline J gene. This chain joins TRBV6-2 or TRBV6-3 and TRBJ1-2; TRBD1 aligns across 8 bases. Germline trimming cut 8 bases from V and 4 bases from J; bases unmatched to any gene: 3. Germline V CDR1 and CDR2: MNHEY, SVGEGT. This CDR3 spans 12 amino acids. CDR3 sequence reads: CASGQGFYGYTF. The covered CDR3 bases are TGTGCCAGCGGACAGGGCTTCTATGGC.

In regard to this clone: The DNA ends 3 residues before the CDR3 does, and the rest of the CDR3 is filled in from the germline J gene. The genes are TRBV20-1 and TRBJ2-7; 7 nucleotides align to TRBD2. The CDR3 loop spans 15 amino acids. From germline, CDR1 is DFQATT and CDR2 SNEGSKA (reference sequence). V dropped 3 bases and J dropped 6; count of bases not matched to a gene: 14. The CDR3 bases that were read are TGCAGTGCTAGGGAGGCCGGGGGGAGGGCCGGCGAG. Encoded protein: CSAREAGGRAGE. The CDR3 as a whole reads CSAREAGGRAGEQYF.

In regard to this clone: The CDR3 goes on 3 residues after the read ends, and that part is filled in from the germline J gene. The genes are TRBV6-1 and TRBJ2-2; D may be TRBD2 (6 bases). V lost 4 bases to trimming and J lost 4 bases, with 13 bases between them. Germline V CDR1 and CDR2: MNHNS, SASEGT. The CDR3 runs 15 residues. The part of the CDR3 DNA that was read is TGTGCCAGCAGTGCGACTAGAGGAGGCACCGGGGAG. It encodes CASSATRGGTGE. The full CDR3 reads CASSATRGGTGELFF.